This TCR beta chain was identified during a study of cytotoxic CD8 clonotypes in ibrutinib-treated CLL. Overall study findings and caveats: The public clonotypes identified were infrequent and showed contraction or stability on treatment. For progressing versus sustained-remission patients, sampling times were not the same. Upon ibrutinib response clonality rose, and upon progression it fell back toward baseline.

With sequencing, the targeted depth ranged from 1 in 200,000 to 1 in 1 million T cells. Profiling relied on immunoSEQ multiplex PCR, and the TCRdb table lists in-frame clones only, not all of them. Among roughly 100,000 clones listed, 78% were seen once. This clone came up many times. The target antigen is unknown. Germline CDR1 is MGHRA and CDR2 is YSYEKL. V was pared by 4 bases and J by 2 bases, with 10 bases of the junction left unmatched. The CDR3 spans 16 residues. Here the sequenced sample was PBMCs, taken after 12 months of ibrutinib treatment. The V call is TRBV4-1, the J call TRBJ2-7, with 8 nucleotides matching TRBD1. The TCR comes from a human donor with chronic lymphocytic leukemia. The CDR3 bases are TGCGCCAGCAGCCTGCTCTCCGGGACAGGCGCCTACGAGCAGTACTTC. Translating it yields CASSLLSGTGAYEQYF.